These T cell receptor beta chains were read from a single sample in a study of blood T cell repertoires in COVID-19. Here immunoSEQ multiplex PCR was the method, and the copy in TCRdb shows in-frame clones only, minus some. The repertoire holds 150,000 or so clones, roughly 80% seen once, with 9.2% in the top ten. Source material: PBMCs or T cells enriched from blood (not recorded which). These receptors came from a man in his fifties or sixties who had recovered from COVID-19. Both conserved end residues are part of each CDR3. A D gene is named only where the DNA matches it firmly. Not all rows give a size; the values are once, few, many and, for expanded clones, a class.

clone size	D gene	V gene	J gene	CDR3 DNA	CDR3 protein
few	.	TRBV6-5	TRBJ1-5	TGTGCCAGCAGCCCAACCTATAGCAATCAGCCCCAGCATTTT	CASSPTYSNQPQHF
.	.	TRBV10-1	TRBJ2-3	TGCGCCAGCAGTGGGCTGTTAGAGGTGGTGGGCACAGATACGCAGTATTTT	CASSGLLEVVGTDTQYF
.	TRBD1	TRBV19	TRBJ2-5	TGTGCCAGTAGTATAGTTTCCGGGACAGGGTATTTAGAGACCCAGTACTTC	CASSIVSGTGYLETQYF
.	TRBD1	TRBV27	TRBJ2-7	TGTGCCAGCAGTTTGGGACAGTTCTACGAGCAGTACTTC	CASSLGQFYEQYF
.	.	TRBV9	TRBJ2-7	TGTGCCAGCAGCGGACAGACAGCCCCCCTCGAGCAGTACTTC	CASSGQTAPLEQYF
once	TRBD2	TRBV7-3	TRBJ2-3	TGTGCCAGCAGCTTAGGGCGCAGCGGGGGGGTAGATACGCAGTATTTT	CASSLGRSGGVDTQYF
.	.	TRBV5-1	TRBJ1-1	TGCGCCAGCAGCGGTCAGGGTAGGACTGAAGCTTTCTTT	CASSGQGRTEAFF
.	TRBD1	TRBV3-1/TRBV3-2	TRBJ1-2	TGTGCCAGCAGCCAAGACAGGGGGCGCGACTATGGCTACACCTTC	CASSQDRGRDYGYTF
.	.	TRBV19	TRBJ1-1	TGTGCCAGTAGTATTAGGAGGGGAGGCACTGAAGCTTTCTTT	CASSIRRGGTEAFF
.	TRBD1	TRBV18	TRBJ1-4	TGTGCCAGCTCACGGAACCGGGACAGGGGCAGTACTAATGAAAAACTGTTTTTT	CASSRNRDRGSTNEKLFF